The source of this TCR beta chain is a study of CD8 T cells in ankylosing spondylitis. General study points: A TCR beta motif of 7 to 9 highly homologous variants seemed to mark ankylosing spondylitis blood. Disease-linked clones were reportedly significantly enriched in matched ankylosing spondylitis synovial fluid.

The CDR3 extends over 13 amino acids. Looked up from germline, CDR1 is LGHDT and CDR2 is YNNKEL (reference sequence). TCRdb redid the calling of the 5' RACE reads with MiXCR, one entry per CDR3 protein. The sample carries hundreds of thousands of distinct CDR3 sequences, 8% to 9% recorded once. On this clonotype: Its antigen is not known. At one end, the junction sequence differs from germline, possibly due to a read error.

V usage is TRBV3-1 and J usage is TRBJ1-2; D uncertain. This receptor was identified in a female donor with ankylosing spondylitis or in good health (not recorded which). Sequences were obtained from blood, either unsorted or a sorted T cell fraction (not recorded which). The CDR3 sequence: CVSSPRPNYGYTF. The CDR3 region has the DNA TGTGTCAGCAGCCCTCGCCCTAACTATGGCTACACCTTC. Looking up the rest from reference TRBV3-1 and TRBJ1-2 gives the full variable domain: DTAVSQTPKYLVTQMGNDKSIKCEQNLGHDTMYWYKQDSKKFLKIMFSYNNKELIINETVPNRFSPKSPDKAHLNLHINSLELGDSAVYFCVSSPRPNYGYTFGSGTRLTVV.